Each of the 19 T cell receptor beta chains below was sequenced from the same sample in a study of OX40 agonist ivuxolimab in advanced cancers. The data were produced by immunoSEQ multiplex PCR, yet TCRdb's version contains in-frame clones alone and is incomplete. The sample has some 70,000 clones, roughly 90% seen once; the top ten hold about 2.4%. This sample comprised CD4+ or CD8+ T cells sorted from blood, obtained in a trial of the OX40 agonist ivuxolimab. The receptors stem from an adult with an advanced solid tumor such as melanoma, head and neck, liver or kidney cancer.

A single count supports this clone. This chain connects TRBV28 to TRBJ1-6, with D perhaps TRBD1 (6 bases). The CDR3 runs 16 residues. Deletions cut 6 bases from V and 4 bases from J, with 16 bases between. Germline V gene sequence: CDR1 MDHEN, CDR2 SYDVKM. The CDR3 nucleotides are TGTGCCAGCAGACTGGGCGGGGGCAGTTATAATTCACCCCTCCACTTT. It codes for CASRLGGGSYNSPLHF.

The chain carries TRBV18 and TRBJ2-7; no reliable D call. V was shortened by 3 bases and J by 3 bases, with 9 bases between the two germline ends. Germline CDR1 and CDR2: KGHSH and LQKENI. The CDR3 sequence is 13 residues long. The CDR3 reads CASSPSEFYEQYF. The CDR3 DNA follows: TGTGCCAGCTCACCGAGCGAGTTCTACGAGCAGTACTTC.

The rearrangement joins TRBV6-6 to TRBJ1-5; D gene uncertain. This CDR3 has 14 amino acids. Germline V gene sequence: CDR1 MNHNY, CDR2 SVGAGI (reference sequence). Trimming took off 7 bases at V and 2 bases at J, with 12 bases between the two ends. The CDR3 protein is CASTTPGGNQPQHF. CDR3 coding DNA: TGTGCCAGCACCACCCCGGGTGGCAATCAGCCCCAGCATTTT.

The chain uses TRBV6-5 and TRBJ1-4, with D perhaps TRBD1 (5 bases). In germline, CDR1 is MNHEY, CDR2 SVGAGI. The length of the CDR3 is 15 residues. Trimming took 2 bases from V and 8 from J, leaving 15 bases between them. CDR3: CASSYPRVTGEKLFF. The CDR3 DNA reads TGTGCCAGCAGTTACCCCAGGGTCACCGGGGAAAAACTGTTTTTT.

The chain uses TRBV5-1 and TRBJ2-5; D not certain. The V gene's germline CDR1 is SGHRS and CDR2 YFSETQ. CDR3 size: 14 residues. Trimming removed 4 bases at V and 2 bases at J, with 12 bases between. CDR3 in DNA: TGCGCCAGCAGCCCGCTAGGGATTCAAGAGACCCAGTACTTC. Translated, it gives CASSPLGIQETQYF.

V is TRBV13 and J is TRBJ2-7, with 9 bases lining up with TRBD1. V gave up 2 bases and J gave up 1 base; unmatched junction bases: 9. The CDR3 is 17 residues long. Germline V gene data show CDR1 as PRHDT and CDR2 as FYEKMQ (reference sequence). DNA of the CDR3: TGTGCCAGCAGCTTATGGGACAGGGTGCGGTCGTCCTACGAGCAGTACTTC. Its translation is CASSLWDRVRSSYEQYF.

The V and J genes are TRBV7-9 and TRBJ1-4, with D unclear. The ends were cut back, 1 base at V and 8 bases at J, with 17 bases in the middle. The CDR3 contains 16 residues. The germline gives CDR1 SEHNR, CDR2 FQNEAQ (reference sequence). The chain's CDR3 is CASSLDSTFFREKLFF. The CDR3 DNA sequence: TGTGCCAGCAGCTTAGACAGTACCTTTTTTCGAGAAAAACTGTTTTTT.

This clone occurred once. The CDR3 DNA reads as TGCGCCAGCAGCCAAGAAGGGGAGTTTTCACCCCTCCACTTT. This gives the protein CASSQEGEFSPLHF. The chain employs TRBV4-1 and TRBJ1-6; D perhaps matches TRBD1 (5 bases). CDR3 length: 14 amino acids. CDR1 and CDR2 (germline): MGHRA, YSYEKL. V gave up 0 bases and J gave up 9 bases, with 9 bases separating them.

This clone was counted a few times. This rearrangement joins TRBV6-6 to TRBJ2-6; D tentatively reads TRBD1 or TRBD2 (5 bases each). Trimming shortened V by 3 bases and J by 3 bases, and 12 bases separated the two germline ends. Germline V CDR1 and CDR2: MNHNY, SVGAGI (reference sequence). The CDR3 is 16 residues long. The CDR3 loop is CASSYMRGSGANVLTF. The CDR3 nucleotides read TGTGCCAGCAGTTATATGAGGGGCAGTGGGGCCAACGTCCTGACTTTC.

This chain links TRBV30 with TRBJ2-7, with 7 nucleotides matching TRBD1. Trimming removed 0 bases from V and 0 bases from J; junction bases left unmatched: 5. This CDR3 contains 15 residues. Germline CDR1 is GTSNPN and CDR2 is SVGIG (reference sequence). CDR3 protein: CAWSVRGTASYEQYF. The DNA for the CDR3 is TGTGCCTGGAGTGTACGAGGGACAGCCTCCTACGAGCAGTACTTC.

The V call is TRBV28, the J call TRBJ1-2; 8 bases are a match to TRBD1. Germline trimming cut 3 bases from V and 8 bases from J; bases unmatched to any gene: 11. This CDR3 region has 15 residues. The germline V gene encodes CDR1 MDHEN and CDR2 SYDVKM. The CDR3 DNA is TGTGCCAGCAGTTTCAGGGGGCTGCAGCGTCGGGGCTACACCTTC. Translation gives CASSFRGLQRRGYTF.

As DNA, the CDR3 is TGTGCCAGCAGCTTGATGACAGGGGCGGGCTCTGGCTACACCTTC. It codes for CASSLMTGAGSGYTF. The chain couples TRBV5-4 to TRBJ1-2; TRBD1 agrees at 8 bases. The germline V gene encodes CDR1 SGHNT and CDR2 YYREEE (reference sequence). With 1 base clipped from V and 7 bases from J, the junction kept 9 bases outside the gene matches. The CDR3 is 15 residues long.

This clone was picked up a small number of times. Other DNA variants within this sample encode the same CDR3. The rearrangement joins TRBV9 to TRBJ1-2, with D unresolved. Germline V gene sequence: CDR1 SGDLS, CDR2 YYNGEE. This CDR3 contains 14 residues. Between the trimmed V and J ends, which lost 0 bases and 2 bases, there was a span of 8 bases. In DNA form, the CDR3 reads TGTGCCAGCAGCGTAGGGGCTGGCAACTATGGCTACACCTTC. This translates into CASSVGAGNYGYTF.

The chain carries TRBV30 and TRBJ2-6; TRBD1 or TRBD2 may be the D gene (5 bases each). This CDR3 has 15 amino acids. Trimming took 4 bases from V and 2 from J, leaving 12 bases between them. In germline, CDR1 is GTSNPN, CDR2 SVGIG (reference sequence). The CDR3 sequence: CAWNIRGAGANVLTF. CDR3 sequence (DNA): TGTGCCTGGAATATAAGAGGGGCTGGGGCCAACGTCCTGACTTTC.

The CDR3 sequence: CASSRGQGVWDTQYF. The CDR3 region has the DNA TGCGCCAGCAGTCGAGGACAGGGCGTATGGGATACGCAGTATTTT. The rearrangement links TRBV5-1 to TRBJ2-3, with 8 bases matching TRBD1. Unmatched junction bases numbered 11, after V lost 5 bases and J lost 6 bases. This CDR3 has 15 amino acids. The germline V gene has CDR1 SGHRS and CDR2 YFSETQ.

This chain connects TRBV4-2 to TRBJ2-3; the D call may be TRBD1 or TRBD2 (6 bases each). From germline, CDR1 is LGHNA and CDR2 YNFKEQ. V dropped 1 base and J dropped 6 bases, with 8 bases sitting between them. This CDR3 is built from 13 residues. The CDR3 spells CASSQGGGDTQYF. The CDR3 nucleotides are TGTGCCAGCAGCCAAGGAGGGGGGGATACGCAGTATTTT.

The chain combines TRBV7-2 with TRBJ1-2; weak D call: TRBD1 (6 bases). CDR1 and CDR2 (germline): SGHTA, FQGNSA. The CDR3 contains 15 residues. V gave up 1 base and J gave up 7 bases, with 16 bases separating them. CDR3 region: CASSLEGAGTSGYTF. In DNA, the CDR3 is TGTGCCAGCAGCTTAGAAGGGGCAGGGACATCTGGCTACACCTTC.

This clone was observed a single time. This chain connects TRBV11-3 to TRBJ1-2; tentative D call: TRBD1 (6 bases). Germline lookup yields CDR1 SGHNT and CDR2 YENEEA. The CDR3 has 13 residues. V lost 5 bases and J lost 1, with 8 bases in between. CDR3 coding DNA: TGTGCCAGCAGCCGGACAGATAACTATGGCTACACCTTC. Its translation is CASSRTDNYGYTF.

V is TRBV6-5 and J is TRBJ2-3, with D hard to call. The CDR3 is made up of 11 amino acids. From germline, CDR1 is MNHEY and CDR2 SVGAGI. The V end was cut by 8 bases, the J end by 4 bases, with 7 bases between. CDR3 region: CASYYADTQYF. DNA for the CDR3: TGTGCCAGCTACTATGCAGATACGCAGTATTTT.